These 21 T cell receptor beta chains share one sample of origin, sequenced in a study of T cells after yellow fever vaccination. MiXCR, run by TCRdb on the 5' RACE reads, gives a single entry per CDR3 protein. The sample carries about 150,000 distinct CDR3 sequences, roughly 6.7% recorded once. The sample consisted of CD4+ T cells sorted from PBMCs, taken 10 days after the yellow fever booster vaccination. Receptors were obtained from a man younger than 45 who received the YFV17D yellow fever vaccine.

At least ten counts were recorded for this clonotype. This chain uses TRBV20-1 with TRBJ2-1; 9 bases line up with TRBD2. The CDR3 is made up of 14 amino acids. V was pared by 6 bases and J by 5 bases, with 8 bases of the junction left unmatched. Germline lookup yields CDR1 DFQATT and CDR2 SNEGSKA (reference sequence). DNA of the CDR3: TGCAGTGCAAATAGCGGGAGTAATAACAATGAGCAGTTCTTC. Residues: CSANSGSNNNEQFF.

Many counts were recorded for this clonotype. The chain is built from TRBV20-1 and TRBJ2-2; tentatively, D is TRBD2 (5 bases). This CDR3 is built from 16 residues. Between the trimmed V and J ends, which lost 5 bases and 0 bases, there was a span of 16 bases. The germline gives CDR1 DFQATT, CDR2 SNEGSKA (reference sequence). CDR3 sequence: CSARAGGDPNTGELFF. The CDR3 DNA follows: TGCAGTGCTCGTGCGGGCGGAGATCCGAACACCGGGGAGCTGTTTTTT.

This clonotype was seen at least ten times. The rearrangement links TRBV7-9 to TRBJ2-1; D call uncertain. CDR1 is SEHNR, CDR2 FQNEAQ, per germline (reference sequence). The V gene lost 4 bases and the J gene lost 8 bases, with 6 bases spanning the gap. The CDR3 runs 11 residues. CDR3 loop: CASSSSYEQFF. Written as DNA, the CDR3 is TGTGCCAGCAGCTCAAGCTATGAGCAGTTCTTC.

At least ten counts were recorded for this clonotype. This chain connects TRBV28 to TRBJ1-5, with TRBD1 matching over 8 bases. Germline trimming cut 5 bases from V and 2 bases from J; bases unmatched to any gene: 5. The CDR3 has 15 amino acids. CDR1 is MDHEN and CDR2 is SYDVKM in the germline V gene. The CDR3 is CASSGSGQGNQPQHF. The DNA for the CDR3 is TGTGCCAGCAGTGGCTCGGGACAGGGCAATCAGCCCCAGCATTTT. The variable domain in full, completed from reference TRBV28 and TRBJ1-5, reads DVKVTQSSRYLVKRTGEKVFLECVQDMDHENMFWYRQDPGLGLRLIYFSYDVKMKEKGDIPEGYSVSREKKERFSLILESASTNQTSMYLCASSGSGQGNQPQHFGDGTRLSIL.

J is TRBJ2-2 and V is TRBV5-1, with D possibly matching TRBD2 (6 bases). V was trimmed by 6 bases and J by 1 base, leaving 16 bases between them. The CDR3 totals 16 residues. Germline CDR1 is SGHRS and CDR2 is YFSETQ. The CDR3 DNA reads TGCGCCAGCACCGCCGGGGCGGGGAGGAACACCGGGGAGCTGTTTTTT. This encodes CASTAGAGRNTGELFF. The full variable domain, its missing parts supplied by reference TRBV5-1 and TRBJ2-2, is KAGVTQTPRYLIKTRGQQVTLSCSPISGHRSVSWYQQTPGQGLQFLFEYFSETQRNKGNFPGRFSGRQFSNSRSEMNVSTLELGDSALYLCASTAGAGRNTGELFFGEGSRLTVL.

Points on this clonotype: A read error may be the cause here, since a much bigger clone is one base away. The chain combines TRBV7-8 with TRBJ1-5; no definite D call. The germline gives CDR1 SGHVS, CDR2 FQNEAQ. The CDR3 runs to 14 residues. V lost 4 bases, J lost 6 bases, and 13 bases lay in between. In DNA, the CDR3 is TGTGCCAGCAGCTCCCGGGCTAGGTGTCAGCCCCAGCATTTT. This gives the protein CASSSRARCQPQHF.

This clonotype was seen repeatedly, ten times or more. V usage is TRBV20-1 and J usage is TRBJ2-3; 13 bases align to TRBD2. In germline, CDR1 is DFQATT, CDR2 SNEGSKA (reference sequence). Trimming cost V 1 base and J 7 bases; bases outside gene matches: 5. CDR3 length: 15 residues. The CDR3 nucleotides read TGCAGTGCTAGAGCCGGGACTAGCGGGATGAATACGCAGTATTTT. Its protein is CSARAGTSGMNTQYF.

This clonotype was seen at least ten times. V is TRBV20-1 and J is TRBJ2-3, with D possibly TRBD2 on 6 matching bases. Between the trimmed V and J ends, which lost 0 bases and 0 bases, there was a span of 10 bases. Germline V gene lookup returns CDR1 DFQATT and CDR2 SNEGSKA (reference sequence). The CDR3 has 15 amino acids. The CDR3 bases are TGCAGTGCTAGAGATAAGAGCGGGAGCACAGATACGCAGTATTTT. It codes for CSARDKSGSTDTQYF.

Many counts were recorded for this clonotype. CDR3 sequence reads: CAWNSGTGDNEQFF. CDR3 in DNA: TGTGCCTGGAATAGCGGAACCGGAGACAATGAGCAGTTCTTC. The chain is built from TRBV30 and TRBJ2-1; possibly TRBD2 for D (6 bases). The CDR3 has 14 residues. V dropped 4 bases and J dropped 5 bases, with 15 bases sitting between them. Germline V CDR1 and CDR2: GTSNPN, SVGIG (reference sequence).

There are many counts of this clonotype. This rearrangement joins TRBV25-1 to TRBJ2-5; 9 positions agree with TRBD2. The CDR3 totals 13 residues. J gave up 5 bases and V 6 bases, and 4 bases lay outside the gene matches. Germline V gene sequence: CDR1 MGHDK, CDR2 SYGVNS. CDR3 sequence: CASRQSGRETQYF. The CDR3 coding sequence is TGTGCCAGCAGACAGAGCGGGAGGGAGACCCAGTACTTC.

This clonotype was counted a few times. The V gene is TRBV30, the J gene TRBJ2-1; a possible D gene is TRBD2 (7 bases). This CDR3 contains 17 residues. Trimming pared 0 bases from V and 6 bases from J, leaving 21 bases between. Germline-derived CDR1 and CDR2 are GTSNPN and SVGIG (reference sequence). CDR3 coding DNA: TGTGCCTGGAGTGTACGAAGGGGGGGGCTAGCAAGCAATGAGCAGTTCTTC. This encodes CAWSVRRGGLASNEQFF. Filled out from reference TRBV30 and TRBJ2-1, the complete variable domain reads SQTIHQWPATLVQPVGSPLSLECTVEGTSNPNLYWYRQAAGRGLQLLFYSVGIGQISSEVPQNLSASRPQDRQFILSSKKLLLSDSGFYLCAWSVRRGGLASNEQFFGPGTRLTVL.

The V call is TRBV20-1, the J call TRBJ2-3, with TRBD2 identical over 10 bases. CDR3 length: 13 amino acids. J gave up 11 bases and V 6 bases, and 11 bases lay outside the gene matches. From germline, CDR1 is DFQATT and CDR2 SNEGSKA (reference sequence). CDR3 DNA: TGCAGTGCGCTAGCGGGAGTTGTCAATGAGCAGTATTTT. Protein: CSALAGVVNEQYF.

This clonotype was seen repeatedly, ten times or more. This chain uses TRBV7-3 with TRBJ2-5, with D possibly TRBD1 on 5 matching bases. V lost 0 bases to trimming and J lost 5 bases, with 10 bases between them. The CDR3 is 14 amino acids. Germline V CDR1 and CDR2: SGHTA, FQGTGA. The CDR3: CASSLTPGMETQYF. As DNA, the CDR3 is TGTGCCAGCAGCTTAACGCCAGGGATGGAGACCCAGTACTTC.

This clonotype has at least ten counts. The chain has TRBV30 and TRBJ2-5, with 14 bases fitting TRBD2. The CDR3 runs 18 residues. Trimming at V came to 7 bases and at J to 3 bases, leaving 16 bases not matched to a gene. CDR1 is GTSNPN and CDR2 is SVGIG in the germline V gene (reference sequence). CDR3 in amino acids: CASEGLAGGLRMKETQYF. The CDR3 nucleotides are TGTGCCTCGGAAGGACTAGCGGGAGGCCTACGCATGAAAGAGACCCAGTACTTC.

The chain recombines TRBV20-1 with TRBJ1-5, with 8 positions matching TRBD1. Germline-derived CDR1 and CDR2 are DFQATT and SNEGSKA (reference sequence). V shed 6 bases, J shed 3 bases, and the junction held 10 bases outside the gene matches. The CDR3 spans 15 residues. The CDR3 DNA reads TGCAGTGCCAGTGACCCACAGGGGGTCAATCAGCCCCAGCATTTT. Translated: CSASDPQGVNQPQHF.

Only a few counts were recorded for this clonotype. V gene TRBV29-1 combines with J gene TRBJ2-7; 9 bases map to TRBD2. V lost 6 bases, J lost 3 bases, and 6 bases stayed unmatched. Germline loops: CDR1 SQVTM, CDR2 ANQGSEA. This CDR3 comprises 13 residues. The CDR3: CSVAAGGVYEQYF. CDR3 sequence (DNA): TGCAGCGTAGCAGCGGGAGGCGTCTACGAGCAGTACTTC.

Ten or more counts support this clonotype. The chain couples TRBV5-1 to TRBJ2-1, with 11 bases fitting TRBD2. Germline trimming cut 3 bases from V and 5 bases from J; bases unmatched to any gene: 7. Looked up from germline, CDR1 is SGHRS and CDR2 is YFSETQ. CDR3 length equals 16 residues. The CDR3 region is CASSSTGTSGHNEQFF. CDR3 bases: TGCGCCAGCAGCTCCACCGGGACTAGCGGCCACAATGAGCAGTTCTTC.

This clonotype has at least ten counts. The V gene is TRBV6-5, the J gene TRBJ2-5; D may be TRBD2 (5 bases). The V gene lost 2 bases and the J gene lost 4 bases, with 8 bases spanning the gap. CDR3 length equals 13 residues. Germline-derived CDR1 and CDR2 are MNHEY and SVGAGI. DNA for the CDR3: TGTGCCAGCAGTTACCGCGGGCGAGAGACCCAGTACTTC. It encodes CASSYRGRETQYF.

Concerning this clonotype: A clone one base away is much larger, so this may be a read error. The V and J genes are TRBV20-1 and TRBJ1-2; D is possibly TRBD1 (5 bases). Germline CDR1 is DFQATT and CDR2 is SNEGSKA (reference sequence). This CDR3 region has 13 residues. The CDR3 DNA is TGCGGTGCTAGGGGTAGGGGATCGGTAGGCTACACCTTC. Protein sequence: CGARGRGSVGYTF.

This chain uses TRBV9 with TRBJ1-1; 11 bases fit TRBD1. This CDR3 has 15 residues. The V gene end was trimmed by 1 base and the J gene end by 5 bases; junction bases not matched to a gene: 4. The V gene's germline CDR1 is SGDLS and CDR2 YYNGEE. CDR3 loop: CASSVSGTGGTEAFF. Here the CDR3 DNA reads TGTGCCAGCAGCGTAAGCGGGACAGGGGGGACTGAAGCTTTCTTT.

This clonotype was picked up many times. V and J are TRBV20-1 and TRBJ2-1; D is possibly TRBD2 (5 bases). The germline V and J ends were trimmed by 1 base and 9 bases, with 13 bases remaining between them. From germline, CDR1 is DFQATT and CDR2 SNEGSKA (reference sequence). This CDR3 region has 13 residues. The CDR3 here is CSARVPGKGEQFF. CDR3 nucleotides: TGCAGTGCTAGAGTTCCCGGGAAAGGTGAGCAGTTCTTC.